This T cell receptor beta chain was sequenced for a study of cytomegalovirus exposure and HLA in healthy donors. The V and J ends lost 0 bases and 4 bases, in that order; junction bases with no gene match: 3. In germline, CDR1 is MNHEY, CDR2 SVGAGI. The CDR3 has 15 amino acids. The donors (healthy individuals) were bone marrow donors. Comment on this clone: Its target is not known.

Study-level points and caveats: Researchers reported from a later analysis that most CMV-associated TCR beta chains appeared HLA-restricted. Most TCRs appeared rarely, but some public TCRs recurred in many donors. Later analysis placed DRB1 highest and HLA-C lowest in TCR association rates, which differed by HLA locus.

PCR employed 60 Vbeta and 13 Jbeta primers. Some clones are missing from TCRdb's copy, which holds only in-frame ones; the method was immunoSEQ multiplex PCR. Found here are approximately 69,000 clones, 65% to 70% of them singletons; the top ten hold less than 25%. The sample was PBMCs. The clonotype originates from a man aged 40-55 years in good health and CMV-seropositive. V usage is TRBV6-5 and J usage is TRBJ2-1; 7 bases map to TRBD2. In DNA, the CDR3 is TGTGCCAGCAGTTACTCTCGGGGGGAATACAATGAGCAGTTCTTC. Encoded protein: CASSYSRGEYNEQFF.